This record covers a single TCR beta chain. The entry originates in a study of neurological immune-mediated disorders. TCRdb fed the 5' RACE reads into MiXCR, producing one record per CDR3 protein. In the table there are under 85,000 distinct CDR3 sequences, about 5% of which are singletons. The CDR3 runs to 14 residues. Germline V gives CDR1 DFQATT, CDR2 SNEGSKA (reference sequence). The V gene end was trimmed by 0 bases and the J gene end by 2 bases; junction bases not matched to a gene: 3. This TCR derives from a human donor with multiple sclerosis. The donor label of this sample is uncertain. Specimen: PBMCs. The chain links TRBV20-1 to TRBJ1-1; TRBD1 matches at 7 bases. The CDR3 spells CSARDEGANTEAFF. Here the CDR3 DNA reads TGCAGTGCTAGAGATGAGGGGGCAAACACTGAAGCTTTCTTT.